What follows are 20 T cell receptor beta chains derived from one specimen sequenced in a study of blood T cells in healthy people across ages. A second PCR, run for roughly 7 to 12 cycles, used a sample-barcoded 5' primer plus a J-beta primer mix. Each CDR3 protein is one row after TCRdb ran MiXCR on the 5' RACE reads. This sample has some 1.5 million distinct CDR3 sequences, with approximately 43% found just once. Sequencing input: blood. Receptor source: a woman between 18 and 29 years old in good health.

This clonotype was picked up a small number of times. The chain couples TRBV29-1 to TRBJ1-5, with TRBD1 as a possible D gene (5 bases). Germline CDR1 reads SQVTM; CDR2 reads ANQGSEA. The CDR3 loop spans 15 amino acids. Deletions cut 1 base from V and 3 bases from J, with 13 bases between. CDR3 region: CSVEVAGQFNQPQHF. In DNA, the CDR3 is TGCAGCGTTGAAGTGGCAGGGCAGTTCAATCAGCCCCAGCATTTT.

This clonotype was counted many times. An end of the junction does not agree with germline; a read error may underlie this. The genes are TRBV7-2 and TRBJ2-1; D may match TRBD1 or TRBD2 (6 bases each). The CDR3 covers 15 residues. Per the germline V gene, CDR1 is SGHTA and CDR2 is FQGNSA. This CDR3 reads CASSLGGTSYNEQFF. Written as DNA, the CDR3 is TGTGCCAGCAGTTTAGGGGGGACATCCTACAATGAGCAGTTCTTC.

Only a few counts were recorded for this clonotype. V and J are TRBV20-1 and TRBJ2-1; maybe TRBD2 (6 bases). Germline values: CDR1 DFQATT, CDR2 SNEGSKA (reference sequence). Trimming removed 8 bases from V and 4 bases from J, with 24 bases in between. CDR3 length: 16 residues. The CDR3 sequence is CSIRGSSAANYNEQFF. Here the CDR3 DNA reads TGCAGTATTCGGGGGTCTAGCGCGGCCAATTACAATGAGCAGTTCTTC.

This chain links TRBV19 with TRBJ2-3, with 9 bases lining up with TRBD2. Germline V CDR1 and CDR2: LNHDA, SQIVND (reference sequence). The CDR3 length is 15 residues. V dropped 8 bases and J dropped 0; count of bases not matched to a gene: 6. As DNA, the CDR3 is TGTGCCAGTGTCCCTAGCGGGATTAGCACAGATACGCAGTATTTT. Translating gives CASVPSGISTDTQYF.

The CDR3 region is CASSAGDRPDNEQFF. The CDR3 nucleotides are TGCGCCAGCAGCGCCGGGGACCGTCCGGACAATGAGCAGTTCTTC. The J gene is TRBJ2-1, the V gene TRBV5-1; D possibly uses TRBD1 or TRBD2 (5 bases each). V was trimmed by 4 bases and J by 5 bases, leaving 16 bases between them. This CDR3 is 15 amino acids long. Germline V gene data show CDR1 as SGHRS and CDR2 as YFSETQ.

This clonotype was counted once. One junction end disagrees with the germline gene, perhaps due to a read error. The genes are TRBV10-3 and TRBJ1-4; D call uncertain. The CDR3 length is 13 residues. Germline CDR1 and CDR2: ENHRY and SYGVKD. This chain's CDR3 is CAIRDGFNGKLFF. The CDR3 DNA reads TGTGCCATCAGGGACGGCTTTAATGGAAAACTGTTTTTT.

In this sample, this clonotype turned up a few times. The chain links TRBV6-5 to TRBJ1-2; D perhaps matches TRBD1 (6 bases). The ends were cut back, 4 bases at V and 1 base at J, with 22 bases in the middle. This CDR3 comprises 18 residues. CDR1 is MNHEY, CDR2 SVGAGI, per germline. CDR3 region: CASSWFRGTRRLNYGYTF. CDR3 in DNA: TGTGCCAGCAGTTGGTTCAGGGGCACACGCCGACTTAACTATGGCTACACCTTC.

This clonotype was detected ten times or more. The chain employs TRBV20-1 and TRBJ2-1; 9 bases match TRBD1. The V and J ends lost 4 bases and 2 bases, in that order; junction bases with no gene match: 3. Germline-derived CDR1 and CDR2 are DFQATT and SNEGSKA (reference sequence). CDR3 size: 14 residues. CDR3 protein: CSAIGTGTYNEQFF. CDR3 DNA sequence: TGCAGTGCTATTGGGACAGGGACCTACAATGAGCAGTTCTTC.

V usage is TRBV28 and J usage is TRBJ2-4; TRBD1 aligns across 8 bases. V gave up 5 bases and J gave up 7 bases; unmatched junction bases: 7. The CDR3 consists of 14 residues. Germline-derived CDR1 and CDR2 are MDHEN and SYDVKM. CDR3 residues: CASSLTGGRNIQYF. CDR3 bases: TGTGCCAGCAGTCTCACAGGGGGAAGGAACATTCAGTACTTC.

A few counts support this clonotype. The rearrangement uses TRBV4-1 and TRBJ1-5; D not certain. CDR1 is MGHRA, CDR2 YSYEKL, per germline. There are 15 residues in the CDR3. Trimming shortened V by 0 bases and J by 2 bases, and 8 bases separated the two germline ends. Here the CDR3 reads CASSQEATGNQPQHF. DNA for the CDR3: TGCGCCAGCAGCCAAGAGGCTACAGGCAATCAGCCCCAGCATTTT.

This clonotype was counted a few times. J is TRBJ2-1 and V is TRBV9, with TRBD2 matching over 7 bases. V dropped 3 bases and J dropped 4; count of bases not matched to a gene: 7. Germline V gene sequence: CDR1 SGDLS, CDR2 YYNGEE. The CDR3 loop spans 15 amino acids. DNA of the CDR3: TGTGCCAGCAGCGCCCTAGCGGATTTTTACAATGAGCAGTTCTTC. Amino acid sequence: CASSALADFYNEQFF. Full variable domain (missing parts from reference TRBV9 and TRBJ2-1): DSGVTQTPKHLITATGQRVTLRCSPRSGDLSVYWYQQSLDQGLQFLIQYYNGEERAKGNILERFSAQQFPDLHSELNLSSLELGDSALYFCASSALADFYNEQFFGPGTRLTVL.

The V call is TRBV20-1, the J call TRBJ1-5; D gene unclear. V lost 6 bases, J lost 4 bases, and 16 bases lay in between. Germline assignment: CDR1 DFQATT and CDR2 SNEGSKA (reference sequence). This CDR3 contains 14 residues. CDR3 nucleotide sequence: TGCAGTGCGAGTCCCGGGAGTTGGAATCAGCCCCAGCATTTT. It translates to CSASPGSWNQPQHF.

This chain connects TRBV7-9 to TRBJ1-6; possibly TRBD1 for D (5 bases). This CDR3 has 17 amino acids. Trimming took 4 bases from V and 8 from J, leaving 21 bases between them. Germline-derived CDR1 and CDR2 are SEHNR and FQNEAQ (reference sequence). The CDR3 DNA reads TGTGCCAGCAGCTCCCCTTTGTCCCGGGACGTAGATTCACCCCTCCACTTT. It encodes CASSSPLSRDVDSPLHF.

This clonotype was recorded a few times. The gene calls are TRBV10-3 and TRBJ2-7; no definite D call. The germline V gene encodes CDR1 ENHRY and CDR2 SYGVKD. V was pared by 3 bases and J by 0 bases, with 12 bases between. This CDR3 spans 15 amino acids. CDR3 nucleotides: TGTGCCATCAGTGACCAGTCCTCTCTCTCCTACGAGCAGTACTTC. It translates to CAISDQSSLSYEQYF.

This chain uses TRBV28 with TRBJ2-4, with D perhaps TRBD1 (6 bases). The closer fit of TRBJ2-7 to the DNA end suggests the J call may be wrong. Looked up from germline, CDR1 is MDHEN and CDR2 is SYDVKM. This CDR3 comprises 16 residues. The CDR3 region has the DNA TGTGCCAGCAGTTCCCTCCGACAGGCTGACCCTTACGAGCAGTACTTC. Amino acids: CASSSLRQADPYEQYF.

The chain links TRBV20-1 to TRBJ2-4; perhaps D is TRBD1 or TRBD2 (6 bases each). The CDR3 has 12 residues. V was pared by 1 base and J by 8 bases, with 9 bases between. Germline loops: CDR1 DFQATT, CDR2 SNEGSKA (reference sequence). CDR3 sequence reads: CSARVGGYIQYF. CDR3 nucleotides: TGCAGTGCTAGAGTAGGGGGGTACATTCAGTACTTC.

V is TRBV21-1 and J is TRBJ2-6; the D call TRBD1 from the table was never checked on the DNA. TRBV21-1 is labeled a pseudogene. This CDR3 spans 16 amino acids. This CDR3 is CASSKEGTAGANVLTF. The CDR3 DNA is TGTGCCAGCAGCAAAGAAGGGACAGCGGGGGCCAACGTCCTGACTTTC.

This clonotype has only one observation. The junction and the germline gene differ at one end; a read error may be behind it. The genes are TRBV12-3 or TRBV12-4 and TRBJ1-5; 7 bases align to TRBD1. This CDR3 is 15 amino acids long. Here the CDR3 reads CASSSDRISNQPQHF. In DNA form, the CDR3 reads TGCGCCAGCAGTTCGGACAGGATTAGCAATCAGCCCCAGCATTTT.

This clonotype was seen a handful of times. This chain's CDR3 is CSAPQPPMNTEAFF. CDR3 nucleotide sequence: TGCAGTGCTCCTCAGCCGCCTATGAACACTGAAGCTTTCTTT. The chain employs TRBV20-1 and TRBJ1-1, with D uncertain. The V gene's germline CDR1 is DFQATT and CDR2 SNEGSKA (reference sequence). With 5 bases removed from V and 0 bases from J, the gap between germline ends came to 13 bases. The CDR3 has 14 residues.

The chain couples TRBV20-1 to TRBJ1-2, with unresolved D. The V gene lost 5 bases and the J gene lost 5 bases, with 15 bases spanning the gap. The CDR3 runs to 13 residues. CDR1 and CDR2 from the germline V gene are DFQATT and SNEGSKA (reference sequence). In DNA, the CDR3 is TGCAGTGCTCGGAAAAGTTCTATTTATGGCTACACCTTC. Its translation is CSARKSSIYGYTF.